A selection of T cell receptor beta chains follows, all from one sample in a study of monozygotic twins with inflammatory bowel disease. TCRdb reprocessed the 5' RACE reads; each CDR3 protein has one entry and no DNA is given. The specimen's table records over 350,000 distinct CDR3 sequences. Sequencing was performed on blood. These receptors originate from a human donor with ulcerative colitis or Crohn's disease, or a healthy co-twin of an affected twin (not recorded which). CDR3s include the opening cysteine and the closing phenylalanine or tryptophan. Fields, in order: V gene, J gene, CDR3 protein.

v_call: TRBV20-1; j_call: TRBJ1-1; cdr3_aa: CSAKSPRPAGGRVTEAFF
v_call: TRBV29-1; j_call: TRBJ2-2; cdr3_aa: CSVLGQVGELFF
v_call: TRBV5-1; j_call: TRBJ2-3; cdr3_aa: CASSYRTSGGTAQDTQYF
v_call: TRBV11-2; j_call: TRBJ1-2; cdr3_aa: CASSPPRGQGALGYGYTF
v_call: TRBV5-1; j_call: TRBJ2-7; cdr3_aa: CASSSTSQGFLSYEQYF
v_call: TRBV7-2; j_call: TRBJ1-1; cdr3_aa: CASSWKENTEAFF
v_call: TRBV25-1; j_call: TRBJ1-4; cdr3_aa: CASSEYTTRNEKLFF
v_call: TRBV24-1; j_call: TRBJ2-1; cdr3_aa: CATSDFYRGLGEQFF
v_call: TRBV30; j_call: TRBJ1-5; cdr3_aa: CAWSVRGVGNQPQHF
v_call: TRBV5-6; j_call: TRBJ1-2; cdr3_aa: CASSLGVIGGIGYTF
v_call: TRBV20-1; j_call: TRBJ2-1; cdr3_aa: CSARSSANNEQFF
v_call: TRBV2; j_call: TRBJ2-5; cdr3_aa: CASARGWIQETQYF
v_call: TRBV7-2; j_call: TRBJ2-4; cdr3_aa: CASSPGRGYNIQYF
v_call: TRBV21-1; j_call: TRBJ1-6; cdr3_aa: CASSKDKGFNSPLHF
v_call: TRBV28; j_call: TRBJ2-2; cdr3_aa: CASSEGTGGTGELFF
v_call: TRBV4-3; j_call: TRBJ2-1; cdr3_aa: CASSQDRSNEQFF
v_call: TRBV20-1; j_call: TRBJ1-5; cdr3_aa: CSARPKGLPNQPQHF
v_call: TRBV6-2/TRBV6-3; j_call: TRBJ2-5; cdr3_aa: CASRRPGQGAEETQYF
v_call: TRBV5-1; j_call: TRBJ1-5; cdr3_aa: CASSISDRNNQPQHF
v_call: TRBV7-3; j_call: TRBJ1-5; cdr3_aa: CASSLLGGSNQPQHF
v_call: TRBV5-1; j_call: TRBJ2-5; cdr3_aa: CASSLGDRDQETQYF
v_call: TRBV12-3/TRBV12-4; j_call: TRBJ1-1; cdr3_aa: CASSRGRHTEAFF
v_call: TRBV4-2; j_call: TRBJ2-1; cdr3_aa: CASSQVERGRYNEQFF
v_call: TRBV5-4; j_call: TRBJ1-1; cdr3_aa: CASSSQQGQQRFEAFF
v_call: TRBV20-1; j_call: TRBJ2-7; cdr3_aa: CSASTSGPYEQYF
v_call: TRBV5-1; j_call: TRBJ2-7; cdr3_aa: CASSLARVTAGGYSSSYEQYF
v_call: TRBV11-2; j_call: TRBJ2-7; cdr3_aa: CASCAGGGTGCYEQYF
v_call: TRBV24-1; j_call: TRBJ2-3; cdr3_aa: CATSDLSGATDTQYF
v_call: TRBV29-1; j_call: TRBJ2-5; cdr3_aa: CSVAFTGETQYF
v_call: TRBV20-1; j_call: TRBJ1-6; cdr3_aa: CSAIGDRNSPLHF
v_call: TRBV7-2; j_call: TRBJ1-5; cdr3_aa: CASSLGGQDSNQPQHF
v_call: TRBV30; j_call: TRBJ2-4; cdr3_aa: CAWRGFELAKNIQYF
v_call: TRBV6-1; j_call: TRBJ1-2; cdr3_aa: CASSPAPTGVVLVGYTF
v_call: TRBV7-2; j_call: TRBJ2-5; cdr3_aa: CASSPSAPTNQEIQYF
v_call: TRBV15; j_call: TRBJ2-7; cdr3_aa: CATSRAGTGNYEQYF
v_call: TRBV12-3/TRBV12-4; j_call: TRBJ2-6; cdr3_aa: CASRITGANVLTF
v_call: TRBV5-1; j_call: TRBJ1-4; cdr3_aa: CASSHPGQGYEKLFF
v_call: TRBV18; j_call: TRBJ2-7; cdr3_aa: CASSPIGSDPYEQYF
v_call: TRBV28; j_call: TRBJ2-7; cdr3_aa: CATTLPTGSYEQYF
v_call: TRBV7-8; j_call: TRBJ1-2; cdr3_aa: CASSWGVNYGYTF
v_call: TRBV6-2/TRBV6-3; j_call: TRBJ2-1; cdr3_aa: CASSYLVGGRTYNEQFF
v_call: TRBV30; j_call: TRBJ1-1; cdr3_aa: CASTRTAEAFF
v_call: TRBV27; j_call: TRBJ1-2; cdr3_aa: CASSRTVNYGYTF
v_call: TRBV12-3/TRBV12-4; j_call: TRBJ1-3; cdr3_aa: CASSSEPSSGNTIYF
v_call: TRBV5-5; j_call: TRBJ2-2; cdr3_aa: CASSLVPPRGNTGELFF
v_call: TRBV10-3; j_call: TRBJ2-4; cdr3_aa: CAISESGGPRKNIQYF